The 9 T cell receptor beta chains in this list originate from one sample, sequenced in a study of early T cells in non-severe SARS-CoV-2 infection. TCRdb ran MiXCR on the 5' RACE reads and lists one entry per CDR3 protein. The sample holds 50,000 or so distinct CDR3 sequences, over 5% seen once. Source material: whole blood. These receptors were taken from an adult who was a healthcare worker with PCR-confirmed SARS-CoV-2 infection or an uninfected control (not recorded which).

Note on this clonotype: A clone one base away is much larger, so this may be a read error. This chain uses TRBV3-1 with TRBJ2-1; D is undetermined. The CDR3 has 12 residues. CDR1 and CDR2 (germline): LGHDT, YNNKEL (reference sequence). CDR3 residues: CASSLSLSERFF. The CDR3 DNA reads TGTGCCAGCAGCCTTAGTCTAAGTGAGCGGTTCTTC.

This clonotype came up many times. The V and J genes are TRBV19 and TRBJ1-3, with D possibly matching TRBD1 (5 bases). The V gene's germline CDR1 is LNHDA and CDR2 SQIVND (reference sequence). V was shortened by 3 bases and J by 13 bases, with 28 bases between the two germline ends. The CDR3 spans 17 residues. The CDR3 DNA reads TGTGCCAGTAGTATCGCGTCTCCCTCCTTCCCAGGGCGGCATATATATTTT. It is translated as CASSIASPSFPGRHIYF.

This clonotype was seen ten or more times. V gene TRBV9 combines with J gene TRBJ2-3; 12 bases are shared with TRBD2. The J segment lost 0 bases and the V segment lost 4 bases, leaving 9 bases of the junction unmatched. Germline CDR1 and CDR2: SGDLS and YYNGEE. There are 18 residues in the CDR3. The CDR3 protein is CASSRLAGALSSTDTQYF. The CDR3 bases are TGTGCCAGCAGCAGACTAGCGGGGGCCCTGTCTAGCACAGATACGCAGTATTTT.

This clonotype was observed at least ten times. CDR3 region: CASSLGLAGGVLDQYF. The CDR3 DNA sequence: TGTGCCAGCAGCCTGGGACTAGCGGGAGGAGTCCTCGACCAGTACTTC. V gene TRBV5-4 combines with J gene TRBJ2-5, with 15 bases lining up with TRBD2. The CDR3 length is 16 residues. The V gene end was trimmed by 4 bases and the J gene end by 10 bases; junction bases not matched to a gene: 11. From germline, CDR1 is SGHNT and CDR2 YYREEE (reference sequence). Full variable domain (rest looked up from reference TRBV5-4 and TRBJ2-5): ETGVTQSPTHLIKTRGQQVTLRCSSQSGHNTVSWYQQALGQGPQFIFQYYREEENGRGNFPPRFSGLQFPNYSSELNVNALELDDSALYLCASSLGLAGGVLDQYFGPGTRLLVL.

This clonotype was seen at least ten times. The V call is TRBV7-9, the J call TRBJ1-2; D is ambiguous. Trimming took 6 bases from V and 2 from J, leaving 19 bases between them. This CDR3 has 16 amino acids. The germline V gene has CDR1 SEHNR and CDR2 FQNEAQ (reference sequence). The CDR3 spells CASSWALTTSNYGYTF. The CDR3 bases are TGTGCCAGCAGTTGGGCCCTCACGACCTCAAACTATGGCTACACCTTC. Supplemented by reference TRBV7-9 and TRBJ1-2, the full variable domain reads DTGVSQNPRHKITKRGQNVTFRCDPISEHNRLYWYRQTLGQGPEFLTYFQNEAQLEKSRLLSDRFSAERPKGSFSTLEIQRTEQGDSAMYLCASSWALTTSNYGYTFGSGTRLTVV.

The sample holds many counts of this clonotype. This chain links TRBV9 with TRBJ1-2, with D uncertain. CDR3 length: 12 residues. Trimming pared 0 bases from V and 5 bases from J, leaving 5 bases between. Germline lookup yields CDR1 SGDLS and CDR2 YYNGEE. This chain's CDR3 is CASSVDPYGYTF. The CDR3 nucleotides read TGTGCCAGCAGCGTAGATCCTTATGGCTACACCTTC.

CDR3 sequence reads: CSVGESENIQYF. For the CDR3, the DNA is TGCAGCGTTGGGGAATCCGAAAACATTCAGTACTTC. This rearrangement joins TRBV29-1 to TRBJ2-4; no reliable D call. Trimming took off 4 bases at V and 5 bases at J, with 9 bases between the two ends. This CDR3 has 12 amino acids. Germline-derived CDR1 and CDR2 are SQVTM and ANQGSEA.

This clonotype was recorded at least ten times. The V and J genes are TRBV12-3 or TRBV12-4 and TRBJ2-2; 10 bases agree with TRBD1. CDR3 length: 16 amino acids. V dropped 3 bases and J dropped 5; count of bases not matched to a gene: 6. CDR3 DNA: TGTGCCAGCAGTTTCCCCCGGACAGGGGGGACCGGGGAGCTGTTTTTT. Translation gives CASSFPRTGGTGELFF.

This clonotype was counted at least ten times. The gene calls are TRBV25-1 and TRBJ2-7, with a tentative D call TRBD1 (6 bases). This CDR3 comprises 12 residues. CDR1 is MGHDK and CDR2 is SYGVNS in the germline V gene. V was clipped by 8 bases and J by 6 bases, with 14 bases between them. The CDR3 loop is CASGTGGREQYF. The CDR3 DNA follows: TGTGCCAGCGGAACTGGGGGCCGCGAGCAGTACTTC.